Presented here are 30 T cell receptor beta chains from one specimen sequenced in a study of early stage breast cancer tumors. Profiling relied on immunoSEQ multiplex PCR, and the TCRdb table lists in-frame clones only, not all of them. Among under 45,000 clones listed, around 73% were seen once. Material: blood. All receptors come from a person in their fifties with breast cancer.

This clone was seen only a few times. J is TRBJ2-1 and V is TRBV6-5; TRBD2 aligns across 8 bases. The V and J ends lost 6 bases and 6 bases, in that order; junction bases with no gene match: 7. CDR1 is MNHEY, CDR2 SVGAGI, per germline. The CDR3 loop spans 14 amino acids. The CDR3 DNA is TGTGCCAGCAGGGGGACTAGGGGGGTCAATGAGCAGTTCTTC. Translation gives CASRGTRGVNEQFF.

V is TRBV6-1 and J is TRBJ1-1; no definite D call. Trimming took off 1 base at V and 10 bases at J, with 13 bases between the two ends. The CDR3 has 13 residues. Germline V CDR1 and CDR2: MNHNS, SASEGT. The CDR3 nucleotides are TGTGCCAGCAGTGAAGAGTTCTGGGAGAGAGCTTTCTTT. This codes for CASSEEFWERAFF.

The chain joins TRBV29-1 to TRBJ1-1, with D tentatively TRBD1 (6 bases). Germline assignment: CDR1 SQVTM and CDR2 ANQGSEA. Between the trimmed V and J ends, which lost 2 bases and 3 bases, there was a span of 10 bases. The CDR3 spans 13 residues. This chain's CDR3 is CSVEPGGHTEAFF. In DNA form, the CDR3 reads TGCAGCGTTGAACCGGGGGGGCACACTGAAGCTTTCTTT.

The chain carries TRBV5-1 and TRBJ1-2; possible D gene TRBD1, 5 bases. The CDR3 contains 15 residues. Trimming cost V 1 base and J 6 bases, with 16 bases left between them. CDR1 SGHRS and CDR2 YFSETQ come from the germline V gene. The CDR3 DNA is TGCGCCAGCAGCTTGACCGTCGACAGTATCGATGGCTACACCTTC. It encodes CASSLTVDSIDGYTF.

The rearrangement joins TRBV25-1 to TRBJ1-1; D not resolved. The V gene's germline CDR1 is MGHDK and CDR2 SYGVNS. Deletions cut 3 bases from V and 4 bases from J, with 12 bases between. The CDR3 consists of 14 residues. CDR3 amino acids: CASSDWARGTEAFF. DNA for the CDR3: TGTGCCAGCAGTGACTGGGCCCGGGGCACTGAAGCTTTCTTT.

V usage is TRBV29-1 and J usage is TRBJ1-5; TRBD1 might be the D (6 bases). CDR3 size: 13 residues. Germline V gene lookup returns CDR1 SQVTM and CDR2 ANQGSEA. V lost 5 bases and J lost 5, with 13 bases in between. CDR3 amino acids: CSVIQGLDQPQHF. The CDR3 nucleotides read TGCAGCGTTATCCAGGGGCTAGATCAGCCCCAGCATTTT.

This clone was observed a handful of times. CDR3: CASSPDRAGNTIYF. CDR3 in DNA: TGTGCCAGCAGCCCGGACAGGGCTGGAAACACCATATATTTT. The V and J genes are TRBV6-5 and TRBJ1-3; 8 bases match TRBD1. Germline V gives CDR1 MNHEY, CDR2 SVGAGI. The ends lost 6 bases at V and 2 bases at J; junction bases unmatched: 3. CDR3 size: 14 residues.

The chain has TRBV5-6 and TRBJ2-5; the D is unclear. V lost 1 base, J lost 3 bases, and 10 bases lay in between. CDR1 and CDR2 (germline): SGHDT, YYEEEE. The CDR3 totals 14 residues. The CDR3 reads CASSLLNREETQYF. In DNA, the CDR3 is TGTGCCAGCAGCTTGTTGAACAGAGAAGAGACCCAGTACTTC.

To note about this clone: An end of the junction differs from the germline gene, which may be a read error. The chain uses TRBV5-6 and TRBJ2-7; a possible D gene is TRBD1 (5 bases). The CDR3 runs to 12 residues. Germline CDR1 and CDR2: SGHDT and YYEEEE. CDR3 bases: TGTGCCAGCAGGGGGCCATATAGCCCCAGTAACTTC. Its protein product is CASRGPYSPSNF.

V is TRBV12-5 and J is TRBJ2-3; 15 nucleotides agree with TRBD2. CDR3 size: 17 residues. The junction had 4 bases not matched to a gene; V was cut back by 6 bases and J by 0 bases. Germline CDR1 and CDR2: LGHNT and FRNRAP. In DNA form, the CDR3 reads TGTGCTAGTGGCGGGACTAGCGGGAGGTCTAGCACAGATACGCAGTATTTT. The encoded protein is CASGGTSGRSSTDTQYF. Looking up the rest from reference TRBV12-5 and TRBJ2-3 gives the full variable domain: DARVTQTPRHKVTEMGQEVTMRCQPILGHNTVFWYRQTMMQGLELLAYFRNRAPLDDSGMPKDRFSAEMPDATLATLKIQPSEPRDSAVYFCASGGTSGRSSTDTQYFGPGTRLTVL.

The J gene is TRBJ2-7, the V gene TRBV28, with TRBD1 identical over 12 bases. CDR3 size: 13 residues. Germline CDR1 and CDR2: MDHEN and SYDVKM. This CDR3 reads CVVGTGGDYEQYF. In nucleotides, the CDR3 is TGTGTCGTCGGGACAGGGGGCGACTACGAGCAGTACTTC.

CDR3 amino acids: CASSLGLANYEQYF. For the CDR3, the DNA is TGCGCCAGCAGCTTGGGACTAGCGAACTACGAGCAGTACTTC. V is TRBV5-1 and J is TRBJ2-7; 8 bases line up with TRBD2. The CDR3 is 14 residues long. Per the germline V gene, CDR1 is SGHRS and CDR2 is YFSETQ. With 0 bases clipped from V and 3 bases from J, the junction kept 2 bases outside the gene matches. Combining the CDR3 with reference TRBV5-1 and TRBJ2-7 gives the whole variable domain KAGVTQTPRYLIKTRGQQVTLSCSPISGHRSVSWYQQTPGQGLQFLFEYFSETQRNKGNFPGRFSGRQFSNSRSEMNVSTLELGDSALYLCASSLGLANYEQYFGPGTRLTVT.

The rearrangement joins TRBV19 to TRBJ1-2; D uncertain. CDR1 and CDR2 from the germline V gene are LNHDA and SQIVND (reference sequence). Trimming pared 3 bases from V and 4 bases from J, leaving 9 bases between. The CDR3 is 13 residues long. The CDR3 is CASSMNQVYGYTF. The DNA of the CDR3 is TGTGCCAGTAGTATGAATCAGGTCTATGGCTACACCTTC.

The chain recombines TRBV9 with TRBJ1-1; possibly TRBD1 for D (6 bases). CDR3 size: 13 residues. The ends were cut back, 4 bases at V and 7 bases at J, with 14 bases in the middle. The germline gives CDR1 SGDLS, CDR2 YYNGEE. The DNA of the CDR3 is TGTGCCAGCAGCCCCAGGGGAAGGGATGAAGCTTTCTTT. As protein: CASSPRGRDEAFF.

CDR3 sequence reads: CASRTGPYEQYF. The CDR3 bases are TGTGCCAGCAGGACAGGACCCTACGAGCAGTACTTC. The chain has TRBV6-5 and TRBJ2-7, with D tentatively TRBD1 (6 bases). This CDR3 has 12 amino acids. V was shortened by 6 bases and J by 2 bases, with 8 bases between the two germline ends. From germline, CDR1 is MNHEY and CDR2 SVGAGI.

The chain employs TRBV19 and TRBJ1-3; D unclear. Trimming removed 3 bases from V and 1 base from J, with 13 bases in between. Germline values: CDR1 LNHDA, CDR2 SQIVND (reference sequence). The CDR3 spans 16 residues. The CDR3 loop reads CASSIRPTRSGNTIYF. The CDR3 DNA is TGTGCCAGTAGTATCAGACCAACTAGATCTGGAAACACCATATATTTT.

The J gene is TRBJ1-1, the V gene TRBV9; 10 bases match TRBD1. This CDR3 region has 16 residues. After removal of 0 bases from V and 1 base from J, the junction contained 3 bases not matched to a gene. The germline gives CDR1 SGDLS, CDR2 YYNGEE. The CDR3 loop reads CASSVGQGARNTEAFF. The CDR3 coding sequence is TGTGCCAGCAGCGTAGGACAGGGGGCTCGGAACACTGAAGCTTTCTTT.

This clone has only a few counts. The V call is TRBV9, the J call TRBJ2-2; maybe TRBD2 (5 bases). The CDR3 spans 13 residues. Germline V gene sequence: CDR1 SGDLS, CDR2 YYNGEE. Between the trimmed V and J ends, which lost 4 bases and 4 bases, there was a span of 8 bases. This CDR3 reads CASSTTSTGELFF. In nucleotides, the CDR3 is TGTGCCAGCAGCACAACTAGCACCGGGGAGCTGTTTTTT.

This chain uses TRBV27 with TRBJ1-4, with D maybe TRBD1 (5 bases). Germline V gene lookup returns CDR1 MNHEY and CDR2 SMNVEV (reference sequence). The ends were cut back, 7 bases at V and 3 bases at J, with 12 bases in the middle. This CDR3 has 14 residues. The CDR3 region has the DNA TGTGCCAGCAAACCACAGGCCTCTAATGAAAAACTGTTTTTT. Translating gives CASKPQASNEKLFF.

This sequence joins TRBV5-4 and TRBJ2-5; D not resolved. V was pared by 2 bases and J by 5 bases, with 7 bases between. The length of the CDR3 is 12 residues. From germline, CDR1 is SGHNT and CDR2 YYREEE (reference sequence). The CDR3 loop reads CASSLDAETQYF. For the CDR3, the DNA is TGTGCCAGCAGCTTAGATGCGGAGACCCAGTACTTC.

V and J are TRBV7-8 and TRBJ2-7, with TRBD2 as a possible D gene (5 bases). V lost 5 bases and J 0 bases, leaving 8 bases between the germline ends. The CDR3 has 13 residues. From germline, CDR1 is SGHVS and CDR2 FQNEAQ. The CDR3 loop reads CASSQDFSYEQYF. As DNA, the CDR3 is TGTGCCAGCAGCCAGGACTTCTCCTACGAGCAGTACTTC.

This clone was picked up one time. The gene calls are TRBV4-3 and TRBJ2-5; 10 bases map to TRBD2. Unmatched junction bases numbered 13, after V lost 0 bases and J lost 3 bases. In germline, CDR1 is LGHNA, CDR2 YSLEER. CDR3 length: 19 residues. CDR3 in amino acids: CASSQEGRGLAGEEETQYF. In nucleotides, the CDR3 is TGCGCCAGCAGCCAAGAAGGTAGGGGGCTAGCGGGGGAGGAAGAGACCCAGTACTTC.

The CDR3 region is CASSSDRGTNTGELFF. The CDR3 DNA reads as TGTGCCAGCAGCTCCGACAGGGGCACGAACACCGGGGAGCTGTTTTTT. The V and J genes are TRBV7-2 and TRBJ2-2, with TRBD1 matching 8 bases. Looked up from germline, CDR1 is SGHTA and CDR2 is FQGNSA. The ends lost 4 bases at V and 0 bases at J; junction bases unmatched: 4. This CDR3 is 16 amino acids long.

The sample holds a few counts of this clone. The gene calls are TRBV5-6 and TRBJ2-3; D perhaps matches TRBD1 (6 bases). Per germline, CDR1 SGHDT and CDR2 YYEEEE. CDR3 length: 14 residues. V shed 5 bases and J shed 0 bases, with 10 bases lying between them. In DNA, the CDR3 is TGTGCCAGCAGGCCACAGGGTAGCACAGATACGCAGTATTTT. It translates to CASRPQGSTDTQYF.

The sample holds a few counts of this clone. The chain has TRBV21-1 and TRBJ2-7; the table's TRBD2 call for D was not verified on the DNA. TRBV21-1 corresponds to a pseudogene. The CDR3 consists of 14 residues. This CDR3 is CASSKERATYEQYV. In DNA, the CDR3 is TGTGCCAGCAGCAAAGAGAGGGCCACCTACGAGCAGTACGTC.

The V and J genes are TRBV2 and TRBJ1-1; unclear D gene. Germline CDR1 reads SNHLY; CDR2 reads FYNNEI. Between the trimmed V and J ends, which lost 1 base and 1 base, there was a span of 13 bases. The CDR3 sequence is 16 residues long. CDR3 bases: TGTGCCAGCAGTGAAGACCAGACACCCGGGAACACTGAAGCTTTCTTT. Residues: CASSEDQTPGNTEAFF.

In its sample, this clone ranks as medium-sized. This chain uses TRBV4-2 with TRBJ2-3; TRBD1 matches 7 bases. Unmatched junction bases numbered 6, after V lost 3 bases and J lost 0 bases. Per the germline V gene, CDR1 is LGHNA and CDR2 is YNFKEQ. CDR3 size: 16 residues. CDR3 protein: CASSQSTGASTDTQYF. CDR3 coding DNA: TGTGCCAGCAGCCAGAGCACAGGGGCTAGCACAGATACGCAGTATTTT.

V usage is TRBV18 and J usage is TRBJ2-1; 7 bases agree with TRBD2. The germline V gene has CDR1 KGHSH and CDR2 LQKENI. This CDR3 has 13 residues. V dropped 5 bases and J dropped 7; count of bases not matched to a gene: 5. The CDR3 region is CASSWGGLNEQFF. In DNA form, the CDR3 reads TGTGCCAGCTCATGGGGGGGATTGAATGAGCAGTTCTTC.

The rearrangement joins TRBV2 to TRBJ2-2; 12 bases fit TRBD2. The CDR3 totals 15 residues. J gave up 6 bases and V 7 bases, and 6 bases lay outside the gene matches. Germline-derived CDR1 and CDR2 are SNHLY and FYNNEI. The CDR3 reads CASNPTSGSPGELFF. CDR3 sequence (DNA): TGTGCCAGCAATCCGACTAGCGGGAGTCCCGGGGAGCTGTTTTTT.

V and J are TRBV5-1 and TRBJ2-2, with a tentative D call TRBD2 (6 bases). The germline V gene has CDR1 SGHRS and CDR2 YFSETQ. The CDR3 is made up of 16 amino acids. Trimming removed 4 bases from V and 3 bases from J, with 16 bases in between. CDR3 nucleotides: TGCGCCAGCAGCCCATGGGGCGGGGCCTACACCGGGGAGCTGTTTTTT. As protein: CASSPWGGAYTGELFF.